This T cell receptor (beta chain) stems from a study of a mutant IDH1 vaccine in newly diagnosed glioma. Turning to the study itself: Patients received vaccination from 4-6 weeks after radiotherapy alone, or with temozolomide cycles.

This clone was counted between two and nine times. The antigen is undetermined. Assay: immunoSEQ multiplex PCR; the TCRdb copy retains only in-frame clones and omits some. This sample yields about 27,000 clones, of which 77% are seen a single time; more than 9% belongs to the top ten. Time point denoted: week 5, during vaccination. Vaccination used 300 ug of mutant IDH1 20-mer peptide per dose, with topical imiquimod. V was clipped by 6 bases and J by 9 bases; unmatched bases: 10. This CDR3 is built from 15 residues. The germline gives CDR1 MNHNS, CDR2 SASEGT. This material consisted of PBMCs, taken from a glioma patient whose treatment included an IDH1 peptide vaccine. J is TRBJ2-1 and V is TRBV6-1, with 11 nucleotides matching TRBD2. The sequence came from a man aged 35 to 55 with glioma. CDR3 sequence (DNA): TGTGCCAGCAGGCCCACTAGCGGGAGTAGCGGTGAGCAGTTCTTC. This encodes CASRPTSGSSGEQFF.